The 9 T cell receptor beta chains below were found in one sample sequenced in a study of OX40 agonist ivuxolimab in advanced cancers. The protocol was immunoSEQ multiplex PCR, while the TCRdb copy is restricted to in-frame clones and leaves out a portion. The sample consists of about 46,000 clones, about 91% of them appearing once. The starting material was CD4+ or CD8+ T cells sorted from blood, obtained in a trial of the OX40 agonist ivuxolimab. The receptors were sampled from an adult with an advanced solid tumor such as melanoma, head and neck, liver or kidney cancer.

J is TRBJ2-2 and V is TRBV9; D gene unclear. Germline V CDR1 and CDR2: SGDLS, YYNGEE. V lost 4 bases to trimming and J lost 0 bases, with 4 bases between them. The CDR3 runs 13 residues. The CDR3 DNA is TGTGCCAGCAGCCCCCCGAACACCGGGGAGCTGTTTTTT. As protein: CASSPPNTGELFF.

This chain connects TRBV20-1 to TRBJ2-1; D uncertain. The V gene's germline CDR1 is DFQATT and CDR2 SNEGSKA (reference sequence). The CDR3 extends over 11 amino acids. The V and J ends lost 3 bases and 8 bases respectively, with 8 bases between them. CDR3 nucleotides: TGCAGTGCTAGCGCAACACATGAGCAGTTCTTC. Its protein is CSASATHEQFF.

The rearrangement links TRBV9 to TRBJ2-7, with D uncertain. Germline CDR1 SGDLS, CDR2 YYNGEE. This CDR3 spans 14 amino acids. Deletions cut 3 bases from V and 2 bases from J, with 12 bases between. CDR3 sequence: CASSDHPGTYEQYF. In DNA, the CDR3 is TGTGCCAGCAGCGACCACCCTGGGACCTACGAGCAGTACTTC.

The table lists this clone with a count of one. The chain joins TRBV27 to TRBJ2-7; 7 positions match TRBD1. Trimming cost V 5 bases and J 0 bases; bases outside gene matches: 16. CDR1 is MNHEY and CDR2 is SMNVEV in the germline V gene (reference sequence). The CDR3 consists of 18 residues. The CDR3 nucleotides read TGTGCCAGCAGTCCCCTCCCAGGGGTGGACAGGATCTCCTACGAGCAGTACGTC. Its translation is CASSPLPGVDRISYEQYV.

The chain recombines TRBV13 with TRBJ2-1; 11 bases align to TRBD2. The CDR3 length is 15 residues. V lost 4 bases and J lost 4; bases outside the gene matches: 3. Germline-derived CDR1 and CDR2 are PRHDT and FYEKMQ (reference sequence). The CDR3 sequence is CASSSRLAGYNEQFF. The CDR3 DNA reads as TGTGCCAGCAGCTCCCGACTAGCGGGATACAATGAGCAGTTCTTC.

The J gene is TRBJ2-3, the V gene TRBV5-4; a weak D match, TRBD2 (6 bases). The CDR3 is 15 amino acids. CDR1 is SGHNT, CDR2 YYREEE, per germline (reference sequence). V was pared by 4 bases and J by 2 bases, with 14 bases between. The CDR3 nucleotides read TGTGCCAGCAGCCTGTGGAGGGACCTCACAGATACGCAGTATTTT. Amino acid sequence: CASSLWRDLTDTQYF.

This clone was seen a handful of times. J is TRBJ2-7 and V is TRBV23-1; 9 bases align to TRBD2. Being an ORF, TRBV23-1 has a function that is uncertain. The trim removed 4 bases at V and 2 bases at J, leaving 12 bases unmatched. The CDR3 sequence is 17 residues long. In DNA, the CDR3 is TGCGCCAGCAGTCCCCCCTTCGGGGGCGGGAGGGCCTACGAGCAGTACTTC. Translating gives CASSPPFGGGRAYEQYF.

The chain carries TRBV9 and TRBJ1-1; 7 positions match TRBD1. Germline trimming cut 4 bases from V and 7 bases from J; bases unmatched to any gene: 13. The CDR3 extends over 15 amino acids. The germline gives CDR1 SGDLS, CDR2 YYNGEE. CDR3 coding DNA: TGTGCCAGCAGCACGGAGGGACAGCCTGTTGGTGAAGCTTTCTTT. The encoded protein is CASSTEGQPVGEAFF.

The chain uses TRBV7-9 and TRBJ2-1; TRBD2 matches at 11 bases. V shed 4 bases, J shed 3 bases, and the junction held 5 bases outside the gene matches. CDR3 length equals 16 residues. Germline assignment: CDR1 SEHNR and CDR2 FQNEAQ (reference sequence). The chain's CDR3 is CASSSIAGGLYNEQFF. CDR3 coding DNA: TGTGCCAGCAGCTCCATAGCGGGAGGGCTCTACAATGAGCAGTTCTTC.